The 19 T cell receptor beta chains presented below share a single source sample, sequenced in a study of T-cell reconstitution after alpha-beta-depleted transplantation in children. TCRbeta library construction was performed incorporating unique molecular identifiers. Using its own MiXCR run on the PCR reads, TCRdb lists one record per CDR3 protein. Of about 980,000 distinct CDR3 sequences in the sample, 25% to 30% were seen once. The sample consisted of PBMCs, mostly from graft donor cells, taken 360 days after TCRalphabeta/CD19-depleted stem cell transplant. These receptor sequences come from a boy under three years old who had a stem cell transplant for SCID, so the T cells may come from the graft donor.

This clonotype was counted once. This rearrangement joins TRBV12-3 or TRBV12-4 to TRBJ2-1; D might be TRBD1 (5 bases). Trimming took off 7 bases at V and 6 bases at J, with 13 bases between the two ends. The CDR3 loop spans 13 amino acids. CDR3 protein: CASNHQGGNEQFF. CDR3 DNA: TGTGCCAGCAACCATCAGGGTGGCAATGAGCAGTTCTTC.

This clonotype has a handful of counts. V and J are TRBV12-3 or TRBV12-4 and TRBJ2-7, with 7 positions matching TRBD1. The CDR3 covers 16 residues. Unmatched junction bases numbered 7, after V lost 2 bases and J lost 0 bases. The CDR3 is CASSLSSGGASYEQYF. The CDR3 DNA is TGTGCCAGCAGTTTAAGTTCAGGGGGTGCCTCCTACGAGCAGTACTTC.

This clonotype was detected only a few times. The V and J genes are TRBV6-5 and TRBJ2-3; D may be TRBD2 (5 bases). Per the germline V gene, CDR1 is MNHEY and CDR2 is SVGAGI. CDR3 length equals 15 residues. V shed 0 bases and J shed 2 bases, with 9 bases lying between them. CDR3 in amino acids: CASSYSSGLTDTQYF. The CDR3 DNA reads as TGTGCCAGCAGTTACTCTTCAGGACTCACAGATACGCAGTATTTT.

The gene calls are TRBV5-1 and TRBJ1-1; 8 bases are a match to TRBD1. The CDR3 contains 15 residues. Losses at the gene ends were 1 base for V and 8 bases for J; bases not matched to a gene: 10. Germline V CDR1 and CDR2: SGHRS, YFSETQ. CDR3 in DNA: TGCGCCAGCAGCTTGAACAGGGGGGGCCAAGGGGAAGCTTTCTTT. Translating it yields CASSLNRGGQGEAFF.

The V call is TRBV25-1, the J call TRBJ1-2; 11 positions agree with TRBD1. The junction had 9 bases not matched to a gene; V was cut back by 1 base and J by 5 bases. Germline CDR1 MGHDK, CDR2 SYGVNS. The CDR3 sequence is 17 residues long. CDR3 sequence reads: CASSEFPGTGGRYGYTF. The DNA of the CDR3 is TGTGCCAGCAGTGAATTTCCTGGGACAGGGGGACGGTATGGCTACACCTTC.

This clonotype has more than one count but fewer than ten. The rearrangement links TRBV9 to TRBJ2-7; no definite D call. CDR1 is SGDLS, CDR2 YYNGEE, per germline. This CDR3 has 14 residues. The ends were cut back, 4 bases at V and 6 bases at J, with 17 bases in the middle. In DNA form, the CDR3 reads TGTGCCAGCAGCACGGAGTTCACCTCCATCGAGCAGTACTTC. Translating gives CASSTEFTSIEQYF.

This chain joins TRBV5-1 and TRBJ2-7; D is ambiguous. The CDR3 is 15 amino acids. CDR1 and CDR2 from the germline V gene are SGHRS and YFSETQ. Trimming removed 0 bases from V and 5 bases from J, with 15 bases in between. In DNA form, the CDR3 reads TGCGCCAGCAGCTTGGACCGAGGTTTGGGAAACGAGCAGTACTTC. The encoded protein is CASSLDRGLGNEQYF. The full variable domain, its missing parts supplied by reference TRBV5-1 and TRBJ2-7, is KAGVTQTPRYLIKTRGQQVTLSCSPISGHRSVSWYQQTPGQGLQFLFEYFSETQRNKGNFPGRFSGRQFSNSRSEMNVSTLELGDSALYLCASSLDRGLGNEQYFGPGTRLTVT.

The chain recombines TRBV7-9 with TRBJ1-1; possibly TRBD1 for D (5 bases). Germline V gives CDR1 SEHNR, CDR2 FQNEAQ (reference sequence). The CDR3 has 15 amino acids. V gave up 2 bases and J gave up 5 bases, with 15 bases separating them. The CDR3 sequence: CASSLSARGLTEAFF. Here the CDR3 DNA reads TGTGCCAGCAGCTTATCGGCCCGGGGGTTGACTGAAGCTTTCTTT.

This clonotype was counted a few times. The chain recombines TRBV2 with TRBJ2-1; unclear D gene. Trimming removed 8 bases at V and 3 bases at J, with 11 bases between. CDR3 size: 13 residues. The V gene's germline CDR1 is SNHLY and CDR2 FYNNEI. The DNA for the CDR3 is TGTGCCAGCCTGTTAGGGCACTACAATGAGCAGTTCTTC. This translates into CASLLGHYNEQFF. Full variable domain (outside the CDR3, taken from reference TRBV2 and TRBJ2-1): EPEVTQTPSHQVTQMGQEVILRCVPISNHLYFYWYRQILGQKVEFLVSFYNNEISEKSEIFDDQFSVERPDGSNFTLKIRSTKLEDSAMYFCASLLGHYNEQFFGPGTRLTVL.

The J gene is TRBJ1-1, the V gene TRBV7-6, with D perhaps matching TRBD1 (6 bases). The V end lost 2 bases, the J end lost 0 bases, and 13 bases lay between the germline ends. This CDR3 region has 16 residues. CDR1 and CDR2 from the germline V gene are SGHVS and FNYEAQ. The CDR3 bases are TGTGCCAGCAGCTTAAAGCCGGGGGCGATGAACACTGAAGCTTTCTTT. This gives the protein CASSLKPGAMNTEAFF.

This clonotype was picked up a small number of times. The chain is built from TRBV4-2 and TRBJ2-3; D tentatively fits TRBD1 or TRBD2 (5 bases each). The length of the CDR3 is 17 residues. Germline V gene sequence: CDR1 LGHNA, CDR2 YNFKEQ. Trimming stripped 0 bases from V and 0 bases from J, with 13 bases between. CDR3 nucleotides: TGTGCCAGCAGCCAAGATTTGAGGGGCCCAAGCACAGATACGCAGTATTTT. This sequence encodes CASSQDLRGPSTDTQYF.

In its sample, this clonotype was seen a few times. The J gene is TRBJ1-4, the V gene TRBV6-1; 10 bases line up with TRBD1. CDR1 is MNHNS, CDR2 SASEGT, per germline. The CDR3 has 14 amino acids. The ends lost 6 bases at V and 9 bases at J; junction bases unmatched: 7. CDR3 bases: TGTGCCAGCAGGGGTTCGGGACAGGGGAAAAAACTGTTTTTT. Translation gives CASRGSGQGKKLFF.

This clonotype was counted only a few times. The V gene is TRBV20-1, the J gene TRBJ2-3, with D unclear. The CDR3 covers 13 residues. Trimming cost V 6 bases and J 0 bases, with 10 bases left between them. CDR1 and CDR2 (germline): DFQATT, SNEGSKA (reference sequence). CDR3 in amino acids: CSAQDTSTDTQYF. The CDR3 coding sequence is TGCAGTGCCCAGGATACTAGCACAGATACGCAGTATTTT.

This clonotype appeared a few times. The CDR3 is CASTPRGGVAGGSNTQYF. DNA of the CDR3: TGTGCCAGCACCCCCCGAGGGGGAGTAGCGGGGGGGTCGAATACGCAGTATTTT. The rearrangement links TRBV11-2 to TRBJ2-3, with TRBD2 identical over 11 bases. The CDR3 covers 18 residues. Germline-derived CDR1 and CDR2 are SGHAT and FQNNGV. V lost 7 bases and J lost 7; bases outside the gene matches: 19. The whole variable domain, filled in from reference TRBV11-2 and TRBJ2-3, reads EAGVAQSPRYKIIEKRQSVAFWCNPISGHATLYWYQQILGQGPKLLIQFQNNGVVDDSQLPKDRFSAERLKGVDSTLKIQPAKLEDSAVYLCASTPRGGVAGGSNTQYFGPGTRLTVL.

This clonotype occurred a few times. CDR3 DNA: TGTGCCAGCAGTGCCGTCGGGTACTACGAGCAGTACTTC. Protein product: CASSAVGYYEQYF. The V gene is TRBV12-3 or TRBV12-4, the J gene TRBJ2-7, with D unresolved. With 5 bases removed from V and 3 bases from J, the gap between germline ends came to 11 bases. The CDR3 consists of 13 residues.

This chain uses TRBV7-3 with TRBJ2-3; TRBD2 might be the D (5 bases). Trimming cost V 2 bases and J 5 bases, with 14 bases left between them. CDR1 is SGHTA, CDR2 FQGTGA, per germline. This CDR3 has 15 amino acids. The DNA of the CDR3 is TGTGCCAGCAGCTTAGCCGGTGCCCGGGGAGATACGCAGTATTTT. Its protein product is CASSLAGARGDTQYF.

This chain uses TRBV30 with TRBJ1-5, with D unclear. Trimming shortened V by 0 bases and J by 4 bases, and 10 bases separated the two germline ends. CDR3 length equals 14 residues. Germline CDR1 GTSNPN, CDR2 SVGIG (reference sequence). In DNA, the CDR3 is TGTGCCTGGAGTGTAGTAAGCCGGAATCAGCCCCAGCATTTT. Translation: CAWSVVSRNQPQHF.

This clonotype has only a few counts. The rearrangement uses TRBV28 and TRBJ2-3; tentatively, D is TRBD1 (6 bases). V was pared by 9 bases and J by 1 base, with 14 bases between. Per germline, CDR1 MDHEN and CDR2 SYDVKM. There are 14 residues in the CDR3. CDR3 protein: CASMDSSGTDTQYF. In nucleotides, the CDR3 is TGTGCCAGTATGGACAGTAGCGGCACAGATACGCAGTATTTT.

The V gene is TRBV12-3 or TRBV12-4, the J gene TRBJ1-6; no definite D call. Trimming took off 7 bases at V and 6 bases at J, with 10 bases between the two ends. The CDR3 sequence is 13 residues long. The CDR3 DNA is TGTGCCAGCAAAGGCGACTTTAATTCACCCCTCCACTTT. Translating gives CASKGDFNSPLHF.